The source of this T cell receptor (beta chain) is a study of blood T cell repertoires in COVID-19. Whole-study context: The origin of the acute and convalescent COVID-19 samples was the United States, Italy and Spain.

V lost 8 bases and J lost 0, with 5 bases in between. CDR3 length equals 12 residues. The germline CDR1 and CDR2 sequences are MDHEN and SYDVKM. The method was immunoSEQ multiplex PCR; TCRdb's version includes in-frame clones alone and lacks a portion of them. The table lists 75,000 to 90,000 clones, approximately 86% of them singletons, with roughly 4.5% in the top ten. This receptor was taken from a man in his fifties with active or convalescent COVID-19. V gene TRBV28 combines with J gene TRBJ1-3; no reliable D call. What was sequenced was peripheral blood. CDR3 protein: CASGSSGNTIYF. The CDR3 nucleotides read TGTGCCAGCGGGAGCTCTGGAAACACCATATATTTT. Together with reference TRBV28 and TRBJ1-3, the CDR3 gives the full variable domain: DVKVTQSSRYLVKRTGEKVFLECVQDMDHENMFWYRQDPGLGLRLIYFSYDVKMKEKGDIPEGYSVSREKKERFSLILESASTNQTSMYLCASGSSGNTIYFGEGSWLTVV.